This T cell receptor beta chain appears in the sequencing data of a study of T-cell memory formation after mild COVID-19. About the study: TCR clustering was largely donor specific.

CDR3 length equals 17 residues. The germline V gene encodes CDR1 SGDLS and CDR2 YYNGEE. J gave up 1 base and V 7 bases, and 11 bases lay outside the gene matches. This clonotype occurred once. MiXCR, applied by TCRdb to the 5' RACE reads, yields one record per CDR3 protein. The sample has 550,000 to 600,000 distinct CDR3 sequences, roughly 20% seen once. V usage is TRBV9 and J usage is TRBJ2-6, with 7 bases fitting TRBD1. The sequence was obtained from an adult woman who had mild COVID-19 (a few samples of this study predate the infection). Cell type and time point are not known. Material: PBMCs or a T cell subset sorted from them (not recorded which). DNA of the CDR3: TGTGCCAGCTCACGGGACAGTTCGACTTCTGGGGCCAACGTCCTGACTTTC. This translates into CASSRDSSTSGANVLTF.